A selection of T cell receptor beta chains follows, all from one sample in a study of blood T cell repertoires in COVID-19. TCRdb's copy holds only in-frame clones and misses some; the assay was immunoSEQ multiplex PCR. Of under 200,000 clones listed, around 82% were seen once; the top ten hold more than 4.5%. Sequenced material: PBMCs or T cells enriched from blood (not recorded which). These receptors all stem from a woman aged 55-70 years with acute COVID-19. CDR3s include the opening cysteine and the closing phenylalanine or tryptophan. Fields, in order: V gene, clone size, D gene, J gene, CDR3 DNA, CDR3 protein. A D gene is named only where the DNA matches it firmly. Where a row states a size, it is once, few, many or the class of an expanded clone; other rows omit it.

TRBV18	NA	NA	TRBJ2-3	TGTGCCAGCTCACCAGAGGGTTCGGTCACAGATACGCAGTATTTT	CASSPEGSVTDTQYF
TRBV30	NA	TRBD2	TRBJ2-3	TGTGCCTGGAGCGCCCTATATAGCGGGATGGCCCCAGATACGCAGTATTTT	CAWSALYSGMAPDTQYF
TRBV4-3	NA	TRBD1	TRBJ2-1	TGCGCCAGCAGCCAGACCGGACAGGGCTACAATGAGCAGTTCTTC	CASSQTGQGYNEQFF
TRBV5-1	NA	TRBD2	TRBJ2-1	TGCGCCAGCACCGATGGTGGGACTACTTACAATGAGCAGTTCTTC	CASTDGGTTYNEQFF
TRBV7-7	NA	NA	TRBJ2-3	TGTGCCAGCAGCTTAGGCTCGGGAGTTGATGATACGCAGTATTTT	CASSLGSGVDDTQYF
TRBV20-1	few	NA	TRBJ2-1	TGCAGTGCTAGTACCGGGACTCACTACAATGAGCAGTTCTTC	CSASTGTHYNEQFF
TRBV7-2	NA	NA	TRBJ1-2	TGTGCCAGCAGCTTAGAGCCGGACAGCTATGGCTACACCTTC	CASSLEPDSYGYTF
TRBV3-1/TRBV3-2	NA	TRBD2	TRBJ2-2	TGTGCCAGCAGCGTACGACTAGCGGGAGTCCCCGGGGAGCTGTTTTTT	CASSVRLAGVPGELFF
TRBV4-3	NA	NA	TRBJ1-4	TGCGCCAGCAGCCCAGGAGGGGCGCCTGGATCTGAAAAACTGTTTTTT	CASSPGGAPGSEKLFF
TRBV29-1	NA	TRBD2	TRBJ2-1	TGCAGCGTCTACTTTAGCGGGCCTTCCTACAATGAGCAGTTCTTC	CSVYFSGPSYNEQFF
TRBV7-9	NA	TRBD1	TRBJ2-5	TGTGCCAGCAGCTTGGAGGGACAGGGGGCGATGAAGACCCAGTACTTC	CASSLEGQGAMKTQYF
TRBV19	NA	NA	TRBJ2-2	TGTGCCAGTAGTAGACTGGGCGGGGAGCTGTTTTTT	CASSRLGGELFF
TRBV30	NA	NA	TRBJ1-2	TGTGCCTGGAGTACCCCAGTCGAAGGCTACACCTTC	CAWSTPVEGYTF
TRBV7-9	NA	NA	TRBJ1-2	TGTGCCAGCAGCTTAGGAGCAGGGGAGAACGGCTACACCTTC	CASSLGAGENGYTF
TRBV6-5	NA	NA	TRBJ2-2	TGTGCCAGCAACCGAGAGCCGGTAGTGGCCGGGGAGCTGTTTTTT	CASNREPVVAGELFF
TRBV18	NA	TRBD1	TRBJ2-3	TGTGCCAGCTCACCCCGCGACAGGGGGGTCACAGATACGCAGTATTTT	CASSPRDRGVTDTQYF
TRBV2	few	NA	TRBJ1-2	TGTGCCAGCACCGCGCTTGAAGGGGGGGGCGAATCTGGCTACACCTTC	CASTALEGGGESGYTF
TRBV12-3/TRBV12-4	NA	NA	TRBJ1-2	TGTGCCAGCGGTTCCAGGGCCTATGGCTACACCTTC	CASGSRAYGYTF
TRBV5-6	NA	TRBD1	TRBJ1-5	TGTGCCAGCAGCTTGAAAGGACAGGGCTATCAGCCCCAGCATTTT	CASSLKGQGYQPQHF
TRBV27	NA	TRBD1	TRBJ1-2	TGTGCCAGCAGTAGCACTGGGACAGGGAATGGCTACACCTTC	CASSSTGTGNGYTF
TRBV4-3	NA	NA	TRBJ1-2	TGCGCCAGCAGCCCCAGTCTCACAGGAACCGTTAACTATGGCTACACCTTC	CASSPSLTGTVNYGYTF
TRBV24-1	few	NA	TRBJ2-5	TGTGCCACCAGTCAGGGTCCCGAGACCCAGTACTTC	CATSQGPETQYF
TRBV7-9	NA	TRBD2	TRBJ2-5	TGTGCCAGCAGCCGGTCGGCGGGGGGGTACCAAGAGACCCAGTACTTC	CASSRSAGGYQETQYF
TRBV5-4	NA	NA	TRBJ1-6	TGTGCCAGCAGCCCGGACTTGCTAGGTTCACCCCTCCACTTT	CASSPDLLGSPLHF
TRBV11-2	NA	TRBD2	TRBJ2-5	TGTGCCAGCAGCTTACGCGGGGGAATCCAAGAGACCCAGTACTTC	CASSLRGGIQETQYF
TRBV29-1	NA	TRBD1	TRBJ1-2	TGCAGCGTCCATTTTCCGGGACAGGCGTCCAGCATAAATGGCTACACCTTC	CSVHFPGQASSINGYTF
TRBV30	few	NA	TRBJ2-7	TGTGCCTGGAGTATCCCCGGGTTCGAGCAGTACTTC	CAWSIPGFEQYF
TRBV3-1/TRBV3-2	NA	NA	TRBJ1-1	TGTGCCAGCAGCCCAACAGGTCGAACTGGCGCTGAAGCTTTCTTT	CASSPTGRTGAEAFF
TRBV28	few	NA	TRBJ2-1	TGTGCCAGCAGTTTTAGTGAGCAGTTCTTC	CASSFSEQFF
TRBV11-2	NA	NA	TRBJ2-2	TGTGCCAGCAGCCCCTGGGGGGCCGGGGAGCTGTTTTTT	CASSPWGAGELFF
TRBV5-5	NA	NA	TRBJ1-4	TGTGCCAGCAGCTTGGAAGGGGCCAGGGGAAATGAAAAACTGTTTTTT	CASSLEGARGNEKLFF
TRBV14	few	NA	TRBJ2-7	TGTGCCAGCAGCCCCAGGGTTCACTCCTACGAGCAGTACTTC	CASSPRVHSYEQYF
TRBV5-4	NA	TRBD1	TRBJ1-2	TGTGCCAGCAGCCCCCGGGAGACAGGGTTTGGCTACACCTTC	CASSPRETGFGYTF
TRBV2	NA	NA	TRBJ1-1	TGTGCCAGCAGTGCGGGACAATTTAACACTGAAGCTTTCTTT	CASSAGQFNTEAFF